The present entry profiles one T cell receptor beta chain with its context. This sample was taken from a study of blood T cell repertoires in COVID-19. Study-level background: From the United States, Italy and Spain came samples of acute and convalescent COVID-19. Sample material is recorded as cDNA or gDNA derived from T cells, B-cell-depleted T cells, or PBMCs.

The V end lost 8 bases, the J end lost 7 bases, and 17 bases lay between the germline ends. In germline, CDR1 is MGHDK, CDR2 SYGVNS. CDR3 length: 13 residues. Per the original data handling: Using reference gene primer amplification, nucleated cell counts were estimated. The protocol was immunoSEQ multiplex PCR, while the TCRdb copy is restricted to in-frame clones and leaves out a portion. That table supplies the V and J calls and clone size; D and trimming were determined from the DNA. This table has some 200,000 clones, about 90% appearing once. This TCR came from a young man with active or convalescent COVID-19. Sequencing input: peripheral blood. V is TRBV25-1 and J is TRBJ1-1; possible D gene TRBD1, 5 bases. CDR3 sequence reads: CASGGGGMLEAFF. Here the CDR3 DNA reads TGTGCCAGCGGGGGAGGTGGAATGCTTGAAGCTTTCTTT. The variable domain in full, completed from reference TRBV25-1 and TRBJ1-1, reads EADIYQTPRYLVIGTGKKITLECSQTMGHDKMYWYQQDPGMELHLIHYSYGVNSTEKGDLSSESTVSRIRTEHFPLTLESARPSHTSQYLCASGGGGMLEAFFGQGTRLTVV.